This is a list of T cell receptor beta chains from one sample in a study of T-cell reconstitution after alpha-beta-depleted transplantation in children. TCRdb re-called the PCR reads through MiXCR, storing one row per CDR3 protein. The sample has more than 85,000 distinct CDR3 sequences, 6% to 9% seen once. Sequenced here: PBMCs, sampled before TCRalphabeta/CD19-depleted stem cell transplant. The receptors here all came from a boy between 2 and 15 years old with acute lymphoblastic leukemia, due to receive a stem cell transplant. CDR3s include the opening cysteine and the closing phenylalanine or tryptophan. D genes are given only for firm matches. Clone size is stated in some rows and not others, as once, few, many or a class when expanded.

D	size	J	V	DNA	CDR3
NA	many	TRBJ2-5	TRBV6-2/TRBV6-3	TGTGCCAGCAGTGGGGCTCGCGAGACCCAGTACTTC	CASSGARETQYF
TRBD2	many	TRBJ2-5	TRBV6-4	TGTGCCAGCAGTGATGGGGGGGGGAACCAAGAGACCCAGTACTTC	CASSDGGGNQETQYF
TRBD2	NA	TRBJ2-7	TRBV12-3/TRBV12-4	TGTGCCAGCAGCTTCGGCCCCGGGACTAGCTACGAGCAGTACTTC	CASSFGPGTSYEQYF
NA	NA	TRBJ2-5	TRBV7-7	TGTGCTAGCAGACCTACAGGGGAGGGGGAGACCCAGTACTTC	CASRPTGEGETQYF
TRBD2	many	TRBJ2-4	TRBV3-1	TGTGCCAGCAGCTCGGGGGGGCCGGCCAAAAACATTCAGTACTTC	CASSSGGPAKNIQYF
TRBD1	many	TRBJ1-1	TRBV7-7	TGTGCCAGCAGCGCTACACCTGGGACAGAGCCCTCTCCCTGGGTGAACACTGAAGCTTTCTTT	CASSATPGTEPSPWVNTEAFF
NA	few	TRBJ2-1	TRBV4-3	TGCGCCAGCAGCCAAGACGGGCTGGATGAGCAGTTCTTC	CASSQDGLDEQFF
NA	few	TRBJ1-6	TRBV3-1	TGTGCCAGCAGCCAAGTAAGTTACGGCGATGGGTACGCACAGGGATATTCACCCCTCCACTTT	CASSQVSYGDGYAQGYSPLHF
NA	many	TRBJ1-6	TRBV12-3/TRBV12-4	TGTGCCAGCAGAAGGGAGTCACCCCTCCACTTT	CASRRESPLHF
NA	few	TRBJ2-1	TRBV4-1	TGCGCCAGCAGCCAAGGGACTCCCGATGAGCAGTTCTTC	CASSQGTPDEQFF
NA	many	TRBJ2-5	TRBV29-1	TGCAGCGTTCGGGCAGACCAAGAGACCCAGTACTTC	CSVRADQETQYF
TRBD2	few	TRBJ2-5	TRBV29-1	TGCAGCGGATCTAGCGGGGGGGCCGGGGAGACCCAGTACTTC	CSGSSGGAGETQYF
NA	many	TRBJ2-1	TRBV20-1	TGCAGTGCCCATGACTTAAGCCGTGAGCAGTTCTTC	CSAHDLSREQFF
NA	few	TRBJ2-3	TRBV20-1	TGCAGTGCTAGCCGGGTCACAGATACGCAGTATTTT	CSASRVTDTQYF
NA	few	TRBJ1-1	TRBV6-5	TGTGCCAGCAGCCCTTGGGGGAGAACTGAAGCTTTCTTT	CASSPWGRTEAFF
NA	NA	TRBJ2-7	TRBV4-2	TGTGCCAGCAGCCAAAACGGGGGCCACTCCTACGAGCAGTACTTC	CASSQNGGHSYEQYF
TRBD1	many	TRBJ2-7	TRBV7-6	TGTGCCAGCAGCTTGTCTACAGGGGCCGAGCAGTACTTC	CASSLSTGAEQYF
NA	NA	TRBJ1-4	TRBV4-3	TGCGCCAGCAGCCTTAGGGGAGAAAAACTGTTTTTT	CASSLRGEKLFF
NA	many	TRBJ2-3	TRBV2	TGTGCCAGCAGCGCGAGACGTGGGGGGATCACAGATACGCAGTATTTT	CASSARRGGITDTQYF
NA	many	TRBJ2-7	TRBV7-8	TGTGCCAGCAGCTCGGAGACAGGTCCCACCTACGAGCAGTACTTC	CASSSETGPTYEQYF
NA	few	TRBJ2-5	TRBV27	TGTGCCAGCAGCCCAAGGGCAGGGGTGCTGAAGACCCAGTACTTC	CASSPRAGVLKTQYF
NA	few	TRBJ2-7	TRBV11-2	TGTGCCAGCAGCCAGACCCGGGGGACGGTCGAGCAGTACTTC	CASSQTRGTVEQYF
TRBD1	few	TRBJ2-1	TRBV4-1	TGCGCCAGCAGCGGGCCGGGGACAGGGAACAATGAGCAGTTCTTC	CASSGPGTGNNEQFF
NA	NA	TRBJ1-6	TRBV19	TGTGCCAGTAGTATGACCGATTCACCCCTCCACTTT	CASSMTDSPLHF
TRBD2	NA	TRBJ2-5	TRBV27	TGTGCCAGCAGTGTGACTAGCGGGGGGGTAGAGACCCAGTACTTC	CASSVTSGGVETQYF
NA	few	TRBJ2-3	TRBV7-3	TGTGCCAGCAGCTTAATAGGGGGGGCCGCGGCAGATACGCAGTATTTT	CASSLIGGAAADTQYF
TRBD2	few	TRBJ2-7	TRBV6-2/TRBV6-3	TGTGCCAGCAGTTCCTCTCGGACTAGCGGGGGCAGACGGTACTTC	CASSSSRTSGGRRYF
NA	NA	TRBJ2-6	TRBV27	TGTGCCAGCAGTTTAAGGGCCAACGTCCTGACTTTC	CASSLRANVLTF
NA	few	TRBJ1-1	TRBV10-3	TGTGCCATCAGTGAGGAGGGGCCTGAAGCTTTCTTT	CAISEEGPEAFF
TRBD1	few	TRBJ2-3	TRBV5-4	TGTGCCAGCAGCTTGTATTCAGGGGGCCTTAGCACAGATACGCAGTATTTT	CASSLYSGGLSTDTQYF
NA	few	TRBJ1-4	TRBV20-1	TGCAGTGCTAGAGATGGTAGGGGGGAAAAACTGTTTTTT	CSARDGRGEKLFF
TRBD1	NA	TRBJ1-2	TRBV7-2	TGTGCCAGCAGCCCGCTCCCGGGACAGGGACCGCCTGGCTACACCTTC	CASSPLPGQGPPGYTF
NA	few	TRBJ1-1	TRBV20-1	TGCAGTGCTAGTTGGCAGACAATGAACACTGAAGCTTTCTTT	CSASWQTMNTEAFF
NA	NA	TRBJ2-3	TRBV6-1	TGTGCCAGCAGTGACGTCGATACAGGTGCAGATACGCAGTATTTT	CASSDVDTGADTQYF
NA	many	TRBJ2-1	TRBV20-1	TGCAGTGCTAGACTTGCCCGCTCCTACAATGAGCAGTTCTTC	CSARLARSYNEQFF
TRBD1	few	TRBJ1-5	TRBV7-8	TGTGCCAGCAGCAATGGACAGGGTTGGAATCAGCCCCAGCATTTT	CASSNGQGWNQPQHF
NA	many	TRBJ1-1	TRBV27	TGTGCCAGCAGTGCCGCCGGGAGGAACACTGAAGCTTTCTTT	CASSAAGRNTEAFF
NA	many	TRBJ2-7	TRBV28	TGTGCCAGCAGTATACTACACTCAGGGTCCGAGCAGTACTTC	CASSILHSGSEQYF
NA	NA	TRBJ2-3	TRBV7-3	TGTGCCAGCAGCTTAACACGGGGGCCGGTCACAGATACGCAGTATTTT	CASSLTRGPVTDTQYF
TRBD2	NA	TRBJ2-5	TRBV7-8	TGTGCCAGCAGGCTAGCGGGGAGATCCAAGGGGACCCAGTACTTC	CASRLAGRSKGTQYF
NA	many	TRBJ1-5	TRBV18	TGTGCCAGCTCGCCGGGGAGTCAGCCCCAGCATTTT	CASSPGSQPQHF
NA	NA	TRBJ2-2	TRBV18	TGTGCCAGCTCACGCAGGCTCACCATGCCTCGAGGCACCGGGGAGCTGTTTTTT	CASSRRLTMPRGTGELFF
TRBD2	many	TRBJ2-3	TRBV27	TGTGCCAGTTGGACTAGCGGGGGGGCTGGCACAGATACGCAGTATTTT	CASWTSGGAGTDTQYF
TRBD1	many	TRBJ2-3	TRBV28	TGTGCCAGCAGTTTAAGGTCGATTGAGACGGACAGGGGCACAGATACGCAGTATTTT	CASSLRSIETDRGTDTQYF
NA	NA	TRBJ2-7	TRBV7-8	TGTGCCAGCAGCTTAGACGCTGGACAGTACGAGCAGTACTTC	CASSLDAGQYEQYF
TRBD1	many	TRBJ2-6	TRBV18	TGTGCCAGCTCGCCAAGGGGGCTAGGGGCCAACGTCCTGACTTTC	CASSPRGLGANVLTF
TRBD1	few	TRBJ2-2	TRBV10-3	TGTGCCATCAGTGAGTCCGGGACAGCCAACACCGGGGAGCTGTTTTTT	CAISESGTANTGELFF
NA	many	TRBJ2-7	TRBV5-1	TGCGCCAGCAGCTTGGTAGCGCCGGGAAGCTCCTACGAGCAGTACTTC	CASSLVAPGSSYEQYF
TRBD1	few	TRBJ2-7	TRBV6-2/TRBV6-3	TGTGCCAGGTTGGGACAGGGCTCTCCCTACGAGCAGTACTTC	CARLGQGSPYEQYF
NA	NA	TRBJ2-7	TRBV4-1	TGCGCCAGCAGCCAAGGATTGGGATTGGGCAGTTCCCCGCGGAACGAGCAGTACTTC	CASSQGLGLGSSPRNEQYF
TRBD1	many	TRBJ1-6	TRBV3-1	TGTGCCAGCAGCCAGGGCAGGGGGCGACCCCTCCACTTT	CASSQGRGRPLHF
NA	NA	TRBJ1-1	TRBV2	TGTGCCAGCAAGGTACAGACCTTCACCACTGAAGCTTTCTTT	CASKVQTFTTEAFF
TRBD2	many	TRBJ2-7	TRBV20-1	TGCAGTGCTAGAGATCGGGCGGGGGGACCTTACGAGCAGTACTTC	CSARDRAGGPYEQYF
NA	NA	TRBJ2-5	TRBV3-1	TGTGCCAGCAGCCAAGATGGTGGCGGGGGCGGAAAGACCCAGTACTTC	CASSQDGGGGGKTQYF
TRBD1	few	TRBJ1-2	TRBV20-1	TGCAGTGCATATCAACAGGGGGTTGGCTACACCTTC	CSAYQQGVGYTF
NA	NA	TRBJ2-7	TRBV4-2	TGTGCCAGCAGCCAAGATATCCACGAGCAGTACTTC	CASSQDIHEQYF